One and the same sample provided the 25 T cell receptor beta chains below, sequenced in a study of blood T cells in healthy people across ages. The second PCR ran roughly 7 to 12 cycles with a sample-barcoded 5' primer and J-beta primers. MiXCR was run by TCRdb on the 5' RACE reads, yielding one entry per CDR3 protein. The sample records roughly 700,000 distinct CDR3 sequences, approximately 25% being singletons. The data also belong to a second study, concerning T cells of mothers and their children.

The material sequenced was blood. All receptors come from a boy younger than 18 in good health.

This clonotype was seen at least ten times. The rearrangement links TRBV7-9 to TRBJ1-4; possibly TRBD1 for D (6 bases). The CDR3 spans 14 residues. The V end lost 5 bases, the J end lost 7 bases, and 14 bases lay between the germline ends. Germline lookup yields CDR1 SEHNR and CDR2 FQNEAQ (reference sequence). CDR3: CASSEPGELEKLFF. In DNA, the CDR3 is TGTGCCAGCAGCGAACCAGGGGAGCTTGAAAAACTGTTTTTT.

This clonotype was observed a few times. The chain has TRBV27 and TRBJ2-5; 11 bases are shared with TRBD2. The J call is doubtful: the DNA matches TRBJ2-1 better. This CDR3 is 14 amino acids long. CDR1 MNHEY and CDR2 SMNVEV come from the germline V gene (reference sequence). The CDR3, as DNA: TGTGCCAGCAGTCTGACTAGCGGGATAAATGAGCAGTTCTTC. It codes for CASSLTSGINEQFF.

There are a few counts of this clonotype. V gene TRBV9 combines with J gene TRBJ2-5, with TRBD1 as a possible D gene (7 bases). V was cut by 0 bases and J by 2 bases, with 20 bases left in between. There are 18 residues in the CDR3. The germline V gene has CDR1 SGDLS and CDR2 YYNGEE. The CDR3, as DNA: TGTGCCAGCAGCGTAGCTACTCAGGGGGGCCTCGATCAAGAGACCCAGTACTTC. Translating gives CASSVATQGGLDQETQYF.

The chain employs TRBV12-3 or TRBV12-4 and TRBJ1-3; D remains ambiguous. The CDR3 is made up of 17 amino acids. V shed 6 bases and J shed 0 bases, with 18 bases lying between them. This chain's CDR3 is CASSNPFGTGSGNTIYF. The CDR3 DNA reads as TGTGCCAGCAGCAACCCTTTCGGTACGGGCTCTGGAAACACCATATATTTT.

The chain uses TRBV7-3 and TRBJ2-5, with TRBD2 matching 15 bases. V lost 1 base to trimming and J lost 5 bases; unmatched junction nucleotides: 2. The CDR3 contains 16 residues. The germline gives CDR1 SGHTA, CDR2 FQGTGA. Written as DNA, the CDR3 is TGTGCCAGCAGCTTAAATGGACTAGCGGGAGGGGAGACCCAGTACTTC. Translation: CASSLNGLAGGETQYF.

This clonotype has just a few counts. The chain uses TRBV2 and TRBJ1-4; no reliable D call. The CDR3 has 16 amino acids. Germline CDR1 and CDR2: SNHLY and FYNNEI. V was trimmed by 7 bases and J by 0 bases, leaving 15 bases between them. CDR3 residues: CASKGTSPATNEKLFF. The CDR3 nucleotides are TGTGCCAGCAAAGGCACATCCCCTGCAACTAATGAAAAACTGTTTTTT.

The chain uses TRBV5-4 and TRBJ2-7; 10 nucleotides line up with TRBD2. The J call is uncertain, as TRBJ2-1 better fits the DNA end. CDR1 SGHNT and CDR2 YYREEE come from the germline V gene (reference sequence). This CDR3 comprises 15 residues. CDR3 bases: TGTGCCAGCAGCTTGGTTACTAGCGGGGTTAATGAGCAGTTCTTC. Translation: CASSLVTSGVNEQFF.

The genes are TRBV3-1 and TRBJ1-2; D remains ambiguous. This CDR3 region has 14 residues. The V and J ends lost 1 base and 7 bases respectively, with 13 bases between them. Germline V gene sequence: CDR1 LGHDT, CDR2 YNNKEL (reference sequence). CDR3 nucleotides: TGTGCCAGCAGCCAAGTACAAGGGAGCGGTGGCTACACCTTC. Protein product: CASSQVQGSGGYTF.

This clonotype has at least ten counts. The CDR3 nucleotides read TGTGCCAGCAGATTAGACACCTTCTCTGGAAACACCATATATTTT. Translating it yields CASRLDTFSGNTIYF. The J gene is TRBJ1-3, the V gene TRBV6-5, with unresolved D. The V gene lost 6 bases and the J gene lost 0 bases, with 12 bases spanning the gap. The germline CDR1 and CDR2 sequences are MNHEY and SVGAGI. The CDR3 runs 15 residues.

V is TRBV28 and J is TRBJ2-7; D is perhaps TRBD2 (6 bases). The CDR3 covers 14 residues. The germline V and J ends were trimmed by 6 bases and 7 bases, with 19 bases remaining between them. Germline V gene data show CDR1 as MDHEN and CDR2 as SYDVKM. DNA for the CDR3: TGTGCCAGCAGCCCAGTTTATCGGGGGAATGAGCAGTACTTC. Translation gives CASSPVYRGNEQYF.

There are many counts of this clonotype. The rearrangement joins TRBV5-4 to TRBJ2-5, with TRBD1 matching 8 bases. Per germline, CDR1 SGHNT and CDR2 YYREEE (reference sequence). V dropped 3 bases and J dropped 3; count of bases not matched to a gene: 1. The CDR3 contains 13 residues. The CDR3 sequence is CASSSDREETQYF. The CDR3 bases are TGTGCCAGCAGCTCGGACAGGGAAGAGACCCAGTACTTC.

This clonotype was observed a few times. A read error may produce the germline difference seen at one junction end. This chain connects TRBV2 to TRBJ2-5; 7 bases fit TRBD1. Per the germline V gene, CDR1 is SNHLY and CDR2 is FYNNEI. CDR3 length: 15 amino acids. The CDR3 here is CASSITGDPNNEQLF. As DNA, the CDR3 is TGTGCCAGCAGTATAACAGGGGACCCTAACAATGAGCAGCTCTTC.

This clonotype has just a few counts. The chain is built from TRBV29-1 and TRBJ1-3, with D maybe TRBD1 (6 bases). The CDR3 spans 13 residues. Between the trimmed V and J ends, which lost 7 bases and 2 bases, there was a span of 12 bases. Germline V gene lookup returns CDR1 SQVTM and CDR2 ANQGSEA. The CDR3 DNA reads TGCAGCGGTACACAGGGTCCTGGAAACACCATATATTTT. Its translation is CSGTQGPGNTIYF.

V and J are TRBV20-1 and TRBJ2-1; possibly TRBD2 for D (6 bases). CDR1 and CDR2 (germline): DFQATT, SNEGSKA (reference sequence). Trimming removed 6 bases at V and 0 bases at J, with 15 bases between. The CDR3 sequence is 15 residues long. CDR3 sequence (DNA): TGCAGTGCGGAAGTACTAGCAAGCTCCTACAATGAGCAGTTCTTC. This gives the protein CSAEVLASSYNEQFF.

This clonotype was observed a handful of times. The V call is TRBV6-2 or TRBV6-3, the J call TRBJ2-7; D possibly corresponds to TRBD2 (6 bases). CDR1 and CDR2 (germline): MNHEY, SVGEGT. Trimming shortened V by 6 bases and J by 0 bases, and 21 bases separated the two germline ends. CDR3 size: 17 residues. For the CDR3, the DNA is TGTGCCAGCAGCCGCGCTCTTTGGGACTCCGGCTCCTACGAGCAGTACTTC. It specifies CASSRALWDSGSYEQYF.

The sample holds a few counts of this clonotype. This chain uses TRBV7-2 with TRBJ2-5; the D gene is possibly TRBD1 (6 bases). Trimming shortened V by 3 bases and J by 5 bases, and 10 bases separated the two germline ends. The CDR3 runs 13 residues. Germline values: CDR1 SGHTA, CDR2 FQGNSA. This CDR3 is CASSFSGAETQYF. DNA of the CDR3: TGTGCCAGCAGCTTTTCAGGGGCTGAGACCCAGTACTTC. The full variable domain, in which reference TRBV7-2 and TRBJ2-5 provide the parts outside the CDR3, is GAGVSQSPSNKVTEKGKDVELRCDPISGHTALYWYRQSLGQGLEFLIYFQGNSAPDKSGLPSDRFSAERTGGSVSTLTIQRTQQEDSAVYLCASSFSGAETQYFGPGTRLLVL.

The rearrangement uses TRBV7-8 and TRBJ1-1; possible D gene TRBD1, 5 bases. Trimming pared 1 base from V and 1 base from J, leaving 10 bases between. Germline V gives CDR1 SGHVS, CDR2 FQNEAQ. This CDR3 contains 15 residues. The CDR3: CASSLVGGENTEAFF. In DNA form, the CDR3 reads TGTGCCAGCAGCTTAGTGGGGGGAGAGAACACTGAAGCTTTCTTT.

This clonotype was observed a few times. V is TRBV4-2 and J is TRBJ2-5, with 11 bases aligning to TRBD2. J gave up 5 bases and V 2 bases, and 7 bases lay outside the gene matches. This CDR3 has 16 amino acids. Germline CDR1 LGHNA, CDR2 YNFKEQ. As DNA, the CDR3 is TGTGCCAGCAGCCAAATAGCGGGAGGGGTCCGGGAGACCCAGTACTTC. This translates into CASSQIAGGVRETQYF.

This clonotype was picked up a small number of times. A read error may produce the germline difference seen at one junction end. This rearrangement joins TRBV7-3 to TRBJ2-5; unclear D gene. Germline CDR1 and CDR2: SGHTA and FQGTGA. This CDR3 is built from 11 residues. This chain's CDR3 is CASILIEVQYF. The CDR3 DNA follows: TGTGCCAGCATCTTAATCGAGGTCCAGTACTTC.

This chain uses TRBV7-6 with TRBJ2-4; either TRBD1 or TRBD2 may fit D (6 bases each). Germline V gene data show CDR1 as SGHVS and CDR2 as FNYEAQ. The CDR3 spans 18 residues. V was pared by 5 bases and J by 0 bases, with 20 bases between. CDR3 in DNA: TGTGCCAGCAGCCCACTTATATCGGAGGGGGTAGCCAAAAACATTCAGTACTTC. As protein: CASSPLISEGVAKNIQYF. Filled out from reference TRBV7-6 and TRBJ2-4, the complete variable domain reads GAGVSQSPRYKVTKRGQDVALRCDPISGHVSLYWYRQALGQGPEFLTYFNYEAQQDKSGLPNDRFSAERPEGSISTLTIQRTEQRDSAMYRCASSPLISEGVAKNIQYFGAGTRLSVL.

This clonotype was counted between two and nine times. V usage is TRBV18 and J usage is TRBJ2-7; 7 bases fit TRBD1. The trim removed 5 bases at V and 0 bases at J, leaving 10 bases unmatched. There are 16 residues in the CDR3. CDR1 is KGHSH, CDR2 LQKENI, per germline. CDR3 sequence (DNA): TGTGCCAGCTCAGCAGGGGGAAGCGGCGCCTCCTACGAGCAGTACTTC. It encodes CASSAGGSGASYEQYF.

Here the CDR3 DNA reads TGTGCCATCAGAGCAGACAGCACAGATACGCAGTATTTT. This translates into CAIRADSTDTQYF. This chain uses TRBV10-3 with TRBJ2-3; D gene unclear. The CDR3 has 13 amino acids. Germline CDR1 and CDR2: ENHRY and SYGVKD. V lost 6 bases and J 0 bases, leaving 7 bases between the germline ends.

The rearrangement links TRBV7-6 to TRBJ2-7; D unclear. V was trimmed by 5 bases and J by 7 bases, leaving 15 bases between them. The germline gives CDR1 SGHVS, CDR2 FNYEAQ. The CDR3 is 13 residues long. CDR3 in DNA: TGTGCCAGCAGCCCAGGAACTCCTGGAGAGCAGTACTTC. Translation gives CASSPGTPGEQYF. The complete variable domain, with remaining parts taken from reference TRBV7-6 and TRBJ2-7, reads GAGVSQSPRYKVTKRGQDVALRCDPISGHVSLYWYRQALGQGPEFLTYFNYEAQQDKSGLPNDRFSAERPEGSISTLTIQRTEQRDSAMYRCASSPGTPGEQYFGPGTRLTVT.

This rearrangement joins TRBV19 to TRBJ2-1; 11 bases match TRBD1. Germline V gene sequence: CDR1 LNHDA, CDR2 SQIVND (reference sequence). Trimming took 5 bases from V and 7 from J; bases not matched to a gene: 7. The CDR3 totals 15 residues. The CDR3 sequence: CASSPWDRGVNEQFF. The CDR3, as DNA: TGTGCCAGTAGTCCCTGGGACAGGGGGGTTAATGAGCAGTTCTTC. Full variable domain (rest looked up from reference TRBV19 and TRBJ2-1): DGGITQSPKYLFRKEGQNVTLSCEQNLNHDAMYWYRQDPGQGLRLIYYSQIVNDFQKGDIAEGYSVSREKKESFPLTVTSAQKNPTAFYLCASSPWDRGVNEQFFGPGTRLTVL.

The V call is TRBV29-1, the J call TRBJ2-7; perhaps D is TRBD1 or TRBD2 (5 bases each). The CDR3 spans 14 residues. The V gene lost 5 bases and the J gene lost 2 bases, with 16 bases spanning the gap. Germline V gene sequence: CDR1 SQVTM, CDR2 ANQGSEA. In nucleotides, the CDR3 is TGCAGCGTTCAAAGTGGGACCCTGACCTACGAGCAGTACTTC. Protein sequence: CSVQSGTLTYEQYF.